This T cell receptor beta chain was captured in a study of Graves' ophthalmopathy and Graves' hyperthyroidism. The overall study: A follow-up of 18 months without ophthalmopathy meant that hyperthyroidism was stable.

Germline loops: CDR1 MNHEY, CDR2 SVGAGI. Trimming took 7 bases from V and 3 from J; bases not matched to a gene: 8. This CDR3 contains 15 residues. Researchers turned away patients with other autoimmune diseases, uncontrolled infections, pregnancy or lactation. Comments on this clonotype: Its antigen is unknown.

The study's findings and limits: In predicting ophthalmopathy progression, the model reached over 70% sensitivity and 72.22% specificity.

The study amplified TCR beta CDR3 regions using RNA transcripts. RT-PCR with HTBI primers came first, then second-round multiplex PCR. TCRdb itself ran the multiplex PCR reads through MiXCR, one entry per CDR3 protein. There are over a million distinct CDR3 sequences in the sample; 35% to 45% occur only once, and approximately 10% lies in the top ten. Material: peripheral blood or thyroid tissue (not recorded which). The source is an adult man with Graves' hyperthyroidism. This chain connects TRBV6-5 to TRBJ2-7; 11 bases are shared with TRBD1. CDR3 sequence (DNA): TGTGCCAGCACCCTGGGGGGGACAGGGGGCTACGAGCAGTACTTC. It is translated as CASTLGGTGGYEQYF.